Listed below are T cell receptor beta chains from one sample, sequenced in a study of identical twins. TCRdb processed the 5' RACE reads anew with MiXCR; each CDR3 protein has one entry. The top ten clones hold 5.5% to 9% of a sample with approximately 300,000 distinct CDR3 sequences, roughly 8.6% of them seen once. This sample also belongs to another study, concerning yellow fever vaccine responses in identical twins.

The material sequenced was CD8+ T cells sorted from blood. These receptors all come from a woman between 18 and 29 years old in good health. Both conserved end residues are part of each CDR3. The D gene is left open where the match is weak. A clone size is listed for some rows: how often the clone was seen (once, few, many), or a class if it is expanded.

TRBV29-1	TRBJ1-2	many	TRBD1	CSAFKPTGDYGYTF	TGCAGCGCCTTCAAACCGACAGGGGACTATGGCTACACCTTC
TRBV7-3	TRBJ2-2	many	-	CASSPGWGRTNTGELFF	TGTGCCAGCAGCCCAGGTTGGGGCAGAACGAACACCGGGGAGCTGTTTTTT
TRBV14	TRBJ2-1	many	TRBD2	CASSQDFGGGIYNEQFF	TGTGCCAGCAGCCAAGATTTCGGGGGGGGCATCTACAATGAGCAGTTCTTC
TRBV9	TRBJ1-6	-	TRBD1	CASSAGQGMPLHF	TGTGCCAGCAGCGCGGGACAGGGGATGCCCCTCCACTTT
TRBV6-1	TRBJ2-1	few	-	CASSEFKAAFYNEQFF	TGTGCCAGCAGTGAATTTAAGGCTGCCTTTTACAATGAGCAGTTCTTC
TRBV11-3	TRBJ2-1	-	TRBD2	CASSLRRGANNEQFF	TGTGCCAGCAGCTTACGGCGGGGGGCCAACAATGAGCAGTTCTTC
TRBV24-1	TRBJ2-1	many	-	CATSDLGEDEQFF	TGTGCCACCAGTGACTTAGGAGAGGATGAGCAGTTCTTC
TRBV27	TRBJ2-5	few	TRBD1	CASRNRGTTQYF	TGTGCCAGCAGGAACAGGGGGACGACCCAGTACTTC
TRBV6-5	TRBJ2-3	-	TRBD1	CASSYSRDREDTQYF	TGTGCCAGCAGTTACTCCCGGGACAGAGAAGATACGCAGTATTTT
TRBV5-1	TRBJ2-3	-	TRBD2	CASSVAGTSGGRDTQYF	TGCGCCAGCAGCGTCGCCGGGACTAGCGGGGGCAGGGATACGCAGTATTTT
TRBV20-1	TRBJ2-7	-	-	CSSRGVGAGQTYEQYF	TGCAGCTCTAGAGGGGTGGGGGCCGGACAGACCTACGAGCAGTACTTC
TRBV10-1	TRBJ2-7	-	-	CASSESIQPGYEQYF	TGCGCCAGCAGTGAGTCCATCCAGCCGGGTTACGAGCAGTACTTC
TRBV5-1	TRBJ2-5	few	-	CASSLEAGYQETQYF	TGCGCCAGCAGCTTGGAAGCGGGCTACCAAGAGACCCAGTACTTC
TRBV12-3/TRBV12-4	TRBJ1-5	many	-	CASRSGGSGQPQHF	TGTGCCAGCCGTTCGGGGGGGTCAGGGCAGCCCCAGCATTTT
TRBV29-1	TRBJ2-2	many	TRBD2	CSVSGVHPGELFF	TGCAGCGTGAGCGGGGTGCACCCCGGGGAGCTGTTTTTT
TRBV10-2	TRBJ1-2	many	-	CASSGAGVHPPRGYTF	TGCGCCAGCAGTGGGGCAGGGGTACACCCCCCTCGGGGCTACACCTTC
TRBV12-3/TRBV12-4	TRBJ1-1	many	TRBD1	CASSLLRTGLNTEAFF	TGTGCCAGCAGTTTACTCCGGACAGGGTTGAACACTGAAGCTTTCTTT
TRBV12-3/TRBV12-4	TRBJ2-7	many	-	CASNTGSYEQYF	TGTGCCAGCAATACAGGATCCTACGAGCAGTACTTC
TRBV15	TRBJ2-2	-	TRBD1	CATAGDRVTGELFF	TGTGCCACCGCGGGGGACAGGGTGACCGGGGAGCTGTTTTTT
TRBV29-1	TRBJ2-3	many	TRBD2	CSGVGGALPTDTQYF	TGCAGCGGAGTCGGGGGGGCACTCCCCACAGATACGCAGTATTTT
TRBV24-1	TRBJ2-3	many	-	CATKGAGLTDTQYF	TGTGCCACCAAAGGCGCAGGGTTGACAGATACGCAGTATTTT
TRBV3-1	TRBJ2-3	-	-	CASSQTVNTDTQYF	TGTGCCAGCAGCCAAACAGTGAACACAGATACGCAGTATTTT
TRBV5-1	TRBJ1-6	few	-	CASSLVFERVDSPLHF	TGCGCCAGCAGCTTGGTGTTCGAGAGGGTAGATTCACCCCTCCACTTT
TRBV5-6	TRBJ2-7	few	TRBD1	CASSLDGTAYEQYF	TGTGCCAGCAGCTTGGACGGGACAGCCTACGAGCAGTACTTC
TRBV7-7	TRBJ2-2	-	-	CASSLGAPGPGELFF	TGTGCTAGCAGCTTAGGGGCCCCGGGACCCGGGGAGCTGTTTTTT
TRBV6-2/TRBV6-3	TRBJ2-7	-	-	CASSYSQLYEQYF	TGTGCCAGCAGTTACAGTCAACTTTACGAGCAGTACTTC
TRBV5-1	TRBJ2-7	few	TRBD2	CASSDPSGNSYEQYF	TGCGCCAGCAGCGATCCTAGCGGGAACTCCTACGAGCAGTACTTC
TRBV11-3	TRBJ2-2	-	-	CASREGPGELFF	TGTGCCAGCAGAGAAGGGCCCGGGGAGCTGTTTTTT
TRBV10-3	TRBJ2-7	many	TRBD1	CAITMGQTNEQYF	TGTGCCATCACCATGGGACAGACTAACGAGCAGTACTTC
TRBV29-1	TRBJ1-2	few	-	CSAAIWGDYGYTF	TGCAGCGCCGCAATTTGGGGGGACTATGGCTACACCTTC
TRBV18	TRBJ1-4	-	-	CASSPWTQGINEKLFF	TGTGCCAGCTCACCTTGGACCCAGGGGATCAATGAAAAACTGTTTTTT
TRBV20-1	TRBJ1-2	many	-	CSARDPNNYGYTF	TGCAGTGCTAGAGATCCGAACAACTATGGCTACACCTTC
TRBV19	TRBJ2-1	few	TRBD2	CASSTSGGNEQFF	TGTGCCAGTAGTACCAGCGGGGGCAATGAGCAGTTCTTC
TRBV29-1	TRBJ1-2	few	-	CSVEMRGGYTF	TGCAGCGTTGAAATGAGGGGTGGCTACACCTTC
TRBV23-1	TRBJ2-4	-	-	CASSHAGRNIQYF	TGCGCCAGCAGTCATGCCGGGCGAAACATTCAGTACTTC
TRBV7-8	TRBJ2-1	many	-	CASSLADYPAYNEQFF	TGTGCCAGCAGCTTAGCGGACTACCCTGCCTACAATGAGCAGTTCTTC
TRBV12-5	TRBJ1-1	-	-	CASSGVNTEAFF	TGTGCTAGCTCAGGGGTGAACACTGAAGCTTTCTTT
TRBV9	TRBJ2-1	many	TRBD1	CASSARWTGDNEQFF	TGTGCCAGCAGCGCAAGATGGACAGGGGACAATGAGCAGTTCTTC
TRBV29-1	TRBJ2-7	many	-	CSVVPGDKYYEQYF	TGCAGCGTTGTACCCGGGGACAAGTACTACGAGCAGTACTTC
TRBV20-1	TRBJ1-3	many	-	CSARERTASGNTIYF	TGCAGTGCTAGAGAAAGGACAGCCTCTGGAAACACCATATATTTT
TRBV7-9	TRBJ2-7	many	-	CATRTPSSYEQYF	TGTGCCACTAGGACGCCGAGCTCCTACGAGCAGTACTTC